Listed below are T cell receptor beta chains from one sample, sequenced in a study of blood T cells in healthy people across ages. One entry per CDR3 protein results from TCRdb running MiXCR on the 5' RACE reads. The sample lists approximately 730,000 distinct CDR3 sequences; around 46% were seen once. The sequenced material came from blood. The receptors were gathered from a woman aged 55-75 years in good health. CDR3s include the opening cysteine and the closing phenylalanine or tryptophan. Each record gives: J gene, V gene, D gene, clone size, CDR3 protein, CDR3 DNA. D genes are given only for firm matches. Expanded clones are given a class, and other clones once, few, many or no size at all.

j_gene: TRBJ2-5
v_gene: TRBV9
d_gene: NA
abundance: few
CDR3aa: CASSVAGLDNEQYF
CDR3nt: TGTGCCAGCAGCGTAGCAGGGTTGGACAATGAGCAGTACTTC

j_gene: TRBJ2-5
v_gene: TRBV7-3
d_gene: NA
abundance: many
CDR3aa: CASSLYSGETQYF
CDR3nt: TGTGCCAGCAGCTTATATTCGGGAGAGACCCAGTACTTC

j_gene: TRBJ2-7
v_gene: TRBV6-2/TRBV6-3
d_gene: TRBD2
abundance: NA
CDR3aa: CASSWSGTIYEQYF
CDR3nt: TGTGCCAGCAGTTGGTCCGGGACTATCTACGAGCAGTACTTC

j_gene: TRBJ2-4
v_gene: TRBV7-3
d_gene: NA
abundance: NA
CDR3aa: CAGPGTLKNIQYF
CDR3nt: TGTGCCGGTCCCGGGACACTAAAAAACATTCAGTACTTC

j_gene: TRBJ2-1
v_gene: TRBV29-1
d_gene: NA
abundance: NA
CDR3aa: CSVGGPGAGNEQFF
CDR3nt: TGCAGCGTTGGGGGTCCAGGGGCGGGAAATGAGCAGTTCTTC

j_gene: TRBJ2-1
v_gene: TRBV11-1
d_gene: TRBD1
abundance: few
CDR3aa: CASSVTGLEQFF
CDR3nt: TGTGCCAGCAGTGTGACAGGGTTGGAGCAGTTCTTC

j_gene: TRBJ1-2
v_gene: TRBV5-6
d_gene: NA
abundance: NA
CDR3aa: CASSMDGYTYGYTF
CDR3nt: TGTGCCAGCAGCATGGACGGCTACACATATGGCTACACCTTC

j_gene: TRBJ2-7
v_gene: TRBV3-1
d_gene: NA
abundance: NA
CDR3aa: CASSQTAREQYF
CDR3nt: TGTGCCAGCAGCCAGACAGCTCGGGAGCAGTACTTC

j_gene: TRBJ2-5
v_gene: TRBV14
d_gene: NA
abundance: many
CDR3aa: CASSHRTRGIQETQYF
CDR3nt: TGTGCCAGCAGCCACAGAACTAGGGGGATCCAAGAGACCCAGTACTTC

j_gene: TRBJ2-7
v_gene: TRBV30
d_gene: NA
abundance: few
CDR3aa: CAWKLDFSSYEQYF
CDR3nt: TGTGCCTGGAAACTAGACTTCAGCTCCTACGAGCAGTACTTC

j_gene: TRBJ2-7
v_gene: TRBV27
d_gene: NA
abundance: NA
CDR3aa: CASSPGPRSSYEQYF
CDR3nt: TGTGCCAGCAGTCCCGGACCCAGGAGCTCCTACGAGCAGTACTTC

j_gene: TRBJ2-6
v_gene: TRBV5-5
d_gene: NA
abundance: NA
CDR3aa: CASSLQPGSGANVLTF
CDR3nt: TGTGCCAGCAGCTTGCAGCCGGGATCTGGGGCCAACGTCCTGACTTTC

j_gene: TRBJ2-1
v_gene: TRBV20-1
d_gene: NA
abundance: NA
CDR3aa: CSEVRGVGSYEQFF
CDR3nt: TGCAGTGAGGTGAGGGGAGTCGGTTCCTACGAGCAGTTCTTC

j_gene: TRBJ2-1
v_gene: TRBV6-2/TRBV6-3
d_gene: TRBD2
abundance: many
CDR3aa: CASSKTSELYNEQFF
CDR3nt: TGTGCCAGCAGCAAGACTAGCGAGCTCTACAATGAGCAGTTCTTC

j_gene: TRBJ2-7
v_gene: TRBV6-5
d_gene: NA
abundance: NA
CDR3aa: CASSYGGEIVYEQYF
CDR3nt: TGTGCCAGCAGTTACGGAGGTGAAATTGTCTACGAGCAGTACTTC

j_gene: TRBJ2-7
v_gene: TRBV7-2
d_gene: TRBD1
abundance: NA
CDR3aa: CASSYTGTGFYEQYF
CDR3nt: TGTGCCAGCAGCTACACCGGGACAGGGTTCTACGAGCAGTACTTC

j_gene: TRBJ2-2
v_gene: TRBV10-1
d_gene: TRBD2
abundance: NA
CDR3aa: CASSGSGGPNTGELFF
CDR3nt: TGCGCCAGCAGTGGTAGCGGGGGCCCGAACACCGGGGAGCTGTTTTTT

j_gene: TRBJ2-1
v_gene: TRBV25-1
d_gene: NA
abundance: NA
CDR3aa: CASSEPPGSPTYNEQFF
CDR3nt: TGCGCCAGCAGTGAACCTCCCGGCAGTCCGACCTACAATGAGCAGTTCTTC

j_gene: TRBJ2-3
v_gene: TRBV4-2
d_gene: TRBD2
abundance: NA
CDR3aa: CASSQERGGLAGLTDTQYF
CDR3nt: TGTGCCAGCAGCCAAGAGAGGGGGGGACTAGCGGGGCTCACAGATACGCAGTATTTT

j_gene: TRBJ2-1
v_gene: TRBV2
d_gene: NA
abundance: NA
CDR3aa: CASMGYSYSEQFF
CDR3nt: TGTGCCAGCATGGGTTACAGCTACAGTGAGCAGTTCTTC

j_gene: TRBJ2-7
v_gene: TRBV6-6
d_gene: NA
abundance: few
CDR3aa: CASTGVVYEQYF
CDR3nt: TGTGCCAGCACAGGGGTGGTCTACGAGCAGTACTTC

j_gene: TRBJ2-6
v_gene: TRBV28
d_gene: TRBD2
abundance: few
CDR3aa: CASTWGTMSGANVLTF
CDR3nt: TGTGCCAGCACCTGGGGGACTATGTCTGGGGCCAACGTCCTGACTTTC

j_gene: TRBJ2-7
v_gene: TRBV25-1
d_gene: NA
abundance: NA
CDR3aa: CASSGDGYYEQYF
CDR3nt: TGTGCCAGCAGTGGGGACGGCTACTACGAGCAGTACTTC

j_gene: TRBJ2-1
v_gene: TRBV27
d_gene: TRBD2
abundance: few
CDR3aa: CASSQRLAGDHYNEQFF
CDR3nt: TGTGCCAGCAGTCAGAGACTAGCGGGAGACCACTACAATGAGCAGTTCTTC

j_gene: TRBJ2-7
v_gene: TRBV3-1
d_gene: NA
abundance: NA
CDR3aa: CASSHTGTIAYEQYF
CDR3nt: TGTGCCAGCAGCCACACCGGGACAATAGCCTACGAGCAGTACTTC

j_gene: TRBJ2-3
v_gene: TRBV4-2
d_gene: NA
abundance: NA
CDR3aa: CASRKAQVADPRSGDTQYF
CDR3nt: TGTGCCAGCAGAAAAGCTCAGGTAGCGGACCCCAGGTCCGGAGATACGCAGTATTTT

j_gene: TRBJ2-7
v_gene: TRBV28
d_gene: NA
abundance: few
CDR3aa: CASSFQGPVRYEQYF
CDR3nt: TGTGCCAGCAGTTTCCAGGGTCCAGTCCGTTACGAGCAGTACTTC

j_gene: TRBJ2-1
v_gene: TRBV11-3
d_gene: TRBD2
abundance: NA
CDR3aa: CASSGSRTSGRRDEQFF
CDR3nt: TGTGCCAGCAGCGGTAGCCGGACTAGCGGGAGGAGGGATGAGCAGTTCTTC

j_gene: TRBJ1-1
v_gene: TRBV13
d_gene: NA
abundance: once
CDR3aa: CASRRDSRRVNTEAFF
CDR3nt: TGTGCCAGCAGACGGGACTCAAGGAGGGTGAACACTGAAGCTTTCTTT

j_gene: TRBJ2-3
v_gene: TRBV7-8
d_gene: TRBD2
abundance: NA
CDR3aa: CASSLHVAGPSTDTQYF
CDR3nt: TGTGCCAGCAGCTTACACGTAGCGGGACCTAGCACAGATACGCAGTATTTT

j_gene: TRBJ1-1
v_gene: TRBV4-2
d_gene: NA
abundance: few
CDR3aa: CASSHLRGEGGKNTEAFF
CDR3nt: TGTGCCAGCAGCCACCTTAGAGGGGAGGGTGGGAAGAACACTGAAGCTTTCTTT

j_gene: TRBJ1-4
v_gene: TRBV20-1
d_gene: NA
abundance: NA
CDR3aa: CSATNHRTAQTELFF
CDR3nt: TGCAGTGCTACCAATCATCGGACCGCCCAGACGGAACTGTTTTTT

j_gene: TRBJ2-1
v_gene: TRBV9
d_gene: TRBD2
abundance: few
CDR3aa: CASSGTSGKYEQFF
CDR3nt: TGTGCCAGCAGCGGGACTAGCGGGAAGTATGAGCAGTTCTTC

j_gene: TRBJ1-6
v_gene: TRBV6-6
d_gene: NA
abundance: few
CDR3aa: CASSYPGQNSPLHF
CDR3nt: TGTGCCAGCAGTTACCCAGGGCAGAATTCACCCCTCCACTTT

j_gene: TRBJ2-3
v_gene: TRBV2
d_gene: NA
abundance: few
CDR3aa: CASSDLGRRTDTQYF
CDR3nt: TGTGCCAGCAGTGATTTAGGGAGACGCACAGATACGCAGTATTTT